These T cell receptor beta chains were read from a single sample in a study of CD8+ T cells in alopecia areata. Repertoires were generated with immunoSEQ multiplex PCR, while TCRdb's copy carries only in-frame clones and drops some. The table lists more than 110,000 clones, about three fifths of them singletons. The material was CD4+ T cells sorted from blood, obtained at week 0. Receptors originate from a human donor with alopecia areata. The CDR3 runs from the conserved cysteine through the conserved F or W. D genes are given only for firm matches. Only some rows state a clone size, as once, few, many or a class for expanded clones.

j_call	clone_size	v_call	d_call	cdr3_aa	cdr3_nt
TRBJ1-5	few	TRBV2	TRBD1	CASSVGQDQPQHF	TGTGCCAGCAGTGTGGGACAGGATCAGCCCCAGCATTTT
TRBJ2-7	NA	TRBV15	TRBD1	CATSREFGTAEQYF	TGTGCCACCAGCAGAGAGTTTGGGACAGCCGAGCAGTACTTC
TRBJ1-5	few	TRBV5-6	NA	CASRRRAALNQPQHF	TGTGCCAGCAGACGTCGAGCGGCGTTAAATCAGCCCCAGCATTTT
TRBJ2-7	once	TRBV5-1	NA	CASTPLDSYEQYF	TGCGCCAGCACCCCACTGGACTCCTACGAGCAGTACTTC
TRBJ2-7	NA	TRBV29-1	NA	CSVVGRQTYEQYF	TGCAGCGTTGTGGGACGCCAAACCTACGAGCAGTACTTC
TRBJ1-1	NA	TRBV30	NA	CAWRRGETFF	TGTGCCTGGAGGAGGGGTGAAACTTTCTTT
TRBJ1-6	NA	TRBV7-9	NA	CASSPGGGGDSPLHF	TGTGCCAGCAGCCCGGGAGGTGGAGGGGATTCACCCCTCCACTTT
TRBJ2-7	NA	TRBV19	NA	CAIKPPGDYEQYF	TGTGCCATCAAGCCCCCCGGGGACTACGAGCAGTACTTC
TRBJ2-7	NA	TRBV27	NA	CASSFYQGIVQDEQYF	TGTGCCAGCAGTTTCTACCAAGGGATCGTCCAGGACGAGCAGTACTTC
TRBJ1-1	NA	TRBV7-2	TRBD1	CASSTGDKQKAFF	TGTGCCAGCAGCACAGGGGATAAGCAAAAGGCTTTCTTT
TRBJ2-1	NA	TRBV29-1	TRBD2	CSVASGGYNEQFF	TGCAGCGTTGCCAGCGGGGGTTACAATGAGCAGTTCTTC
TRBJ2-6	NA	TRBV29-1	NA	CSAEAGANVLTF	TGCAGCGCCGAAGCTGGGGCCAACGTCCTGACTTTC
TRBJ1-2	many	TRBV29-1	NA	CSVEDLKRGGYTF	TGCAGCGTTGAAGATCTAAAGCGAGGTGGCTACACCTTC
TRBJ1-1	NA	TRBV4-3	NA	CASSPQREDTEAFF	TGCGCCAGCAGCCCCCAAAGGGAGGACACTGAAGCTTTCTTT
TRBJ2-7	NA	TRBV18	TRBD2	CASSPPSGGAYEQYF	TGTGCCAGCTCACCACCAAGTGGGGGGGCCTACGAGCAGTACTTC
TRBJ1-3	few	TRBV15	NA	CATSRDWGARGNTIYF	TGTGCCACCAGCAGAGATTGGGGGGCGCGTGGAAACACCATATATTTT
TRBJ1-5	NA	TRBV4-3	TRBD1	CASSQGQGEPQHF	TGCGCCAGCAGCCAGGGACAGGGTGAGCCCCAGCATTTT
TRBJ1-1	NA	TRBV29-1	NA	CSVEVGVAEAFF	TGCAGCGTTGAAGTCGGGGTTGCCGAAGCTTTCTTT
TRBJ1-5	NA	TRBV10-3	TRBD1	CAISESLGQTNQPQHF	TGTGCCATCAGTGAGAGCCTGGGACAGACCAATCAGCCCCAGCATTTT
TRBJ1-2	NA	TRBV29-1	TRBD1	CSVEAWDRVYGYTF	TGCAGCGTTGAAGCCTGGGACAGGGTCTATGGCTACACCTTC
TRBJ2-1	NA	TRBV5-1	NA	CASHNGDEQFF	TGCGCCAGCCACAATGGCGATGAGCAGTTCTTC
TRBJ2-3	NA	TRBV5-6	TRBD1	CASSRQGYTDTQYF	TGTGCCAGCAGTCGACAGGGGTACACAGATACGCAGTATTTT
TRBJ2-6	few	TRBV11-2	NA	CASSSYPARANVLTF	TGTGCCAGCAGCTCCTATCCTGCTCGGGCCAACGTCCTGACTTTC
TRBJ2-3	NA	TRBV4-3	NA	CASSQVNSATDTQYF	TGCGCCAGCAGCCAAGTGAATAGCGCTACAGATACGCAGTATTTT
TRBJ1-2	NA	TRBV16	NA	CASSPLTSSTF	TGTGCCAGCAGCCCCCTGACATCTTCTACCTTC
TRBJ1-2	NA	TRBV10-2	NA	CASGAQDGGYTF	TGCGCCAGCGGGGCCCAGGATGGTGGCTACACCTTC
TRBJ1-1	NA	TRBV29-1	TRBD1	CSVDSGQGNTEAFF	TGCAGCGTTGACTCGGGACAGGGAAACACTGAAGCTTTCTTT
TRBJ1-4	many	TRBV18	TRBD1	CASSRGDSEKLFF	TGTGCCAGCTCACGAGGGGACAGCGAAAAACTGTTTTTT
TRBJ1-5	NA	TRBV30	TRBD1	CAWSHNRGNQPQHF	TGTGCCTGGAGTCATAACAGGGGAAATCAGCCCCAGCATTTT